This TCR beta chain was sequenced during a study of tumor-infiltrating lymphocytes in glioblastoma multiforme. CDR1 is DFQATT and CDR2 is SNEGSKA in the germline V gene (reference sequence). This CDR3 is 15 amino acids long. TCRB libraries came from RNA via three nested multiplex PCR rounds. TCRdb redid the calling of the multiplex PCR reads with MiXCR, one entry per CDR3 protein. The top ten hold approximately 40% of the sample, which has over 14,000 distinct CDR3 sequences, roughly 73% seen once. Comment on this clonotype: One end of the junction varies from germline; a read error may be responsible.

Sequenced material: brain tumor tissue. The chain links TRBV20-1 to TRBJ1-1, with D perhaps TRBD1 (5 bases). The sequence was collected from a male donor with glioblastoma. The CDR3 nucleotides are TGCAGTGCTAGAGATGGGTGGGGACTTTGGTCTGAAGCATTCTTT. It specifies CSARDGWGLWSEAFF.